These 22 T cell receptor beta chains share one sample of origin, sequenced in a study of T cell repertoires in cytomegalovirus infection. Their cognate antigens are unknown. TCRdb reprocessed the reads via MiXCR and lists one record per CDR3 protein. There are about 83,000 distinct CDR3 sequences in the sample; 25% to 30% occur only once, and roughly 71% lies in the top ten. Sequences were derived from CD8+ T cells from cultured PBMCs, sampled from culture after CMV antigen stimulation. The origin of the receptors is a human donor in good health (CMV status not recorded). Some clones in this sample may be carry-over from other donors' samples.

This clonotype has a count of ten or more. The chain combines TRBV12-3 or TRBV12-4 with TRBJ2-7; TRBD1 matches 7 bases. Unmatched junction bases numbered 11, after V lost 5 bases and J lost 7 bases. The CDR3 is 14 amino acids. The CDR3 sequence is CASSVTGWVEEQYF. In DNA form, the CDR3 reads TGTGCCAGCAGTGTGACAGGGTGGGTTGAGGAGCAGTACTTC.

This clonotype was seen repeatedly, ten times or more. V usage is TRBV7-8 and J usage is TRBJ1-5, with TRBD1 matching over 7 bases. The CDR3 sequence is 17 residues long. The V gene end was trimmed by 6 bases and the J gene end by 0 bases; junction bases not matched to a gene: 11. CDR1 and CDR2 (germline): SGHVS, FQNEAQ. The CDR3 loop is CASRQEQGSYSNQPQHF. CDR3 DNA sequence: TGTGCCAGCAGACAAGAACAGGGGTCCTATAGCAATCAGCCCCAGCATTTT.

About this clonotype itself: At one boundary the junction diverges from the germline segment, which might be a read error. This sequence joins TRBV12-3 or TRBV12-4 and TRBJ1-2; perhaps TRBD1 as D (5 bases). The CDR3 spans 14 residues. Here the CDR3 reads CANSNGGPAYGYTF. CDR3 DNA sequence: TGTGCCAACAGTAACGGGGGACCCGCCTACGGCTACACCTTC.

This clonotype was observed at least ten times. DNA for the CDR3: TGTGCCAGCAGCTTAGTTATTTTAGCGGGGGGTCCAGGGACCGGGGAGCTGTTTTTT. This translates into CASSLVILAGGPGTGELFF. The rearrangement joins TRBV7-2 to TRBJ2-2, with TRBD2 matching over 10 bases. This CDR3 is 19 amino acids long. After removal of 1 base from V and 5 bases from J, the junction contained 13 bases not matched to a gene. Per the germline V gene, CDR1 is SGHTA and CDR2 is FQGNSA.

This clonotype has only a few counts. This chain joins TRBV6-6 and TRBJ2-2, with no clear D. The CDR3 totals 15 residues. The germline CDR1 and CDR2 sequences are MNHNY and SVGAGI (reference sequence). The ends were cut back, 2 bases at V and 2 bases at J, with 9 bases in the middle. The CDR3: CASSYGPENTGELFF. CDR3 in DNA: TGTGCCAGCAGTTACGGGCCGGAAAACACCGGGGAGCTGTTTTTT.

This clonotype was recorded a few times. The J gene is TRBJ1-6, the V gene TRBV27; D call uncertain. The CDR3 length is 15 residues. Germline V gives CDR1 MNHEY, CDR2 SMNVEV (reference sequence). Trimming shortened V by 2 bases and J by 1 base, and 6 bases separated the two germline ends. CDR3 bases: TGTGCCAGCAGTTTAATAGCATCCTATAATTCACCCCTCCACTTT. It is translated as CASSLIASYNSPLHF.

The chain couples TRBV29-1 to TRBJ2-7, with D perhaps TRBD2 (6 bases). The CDR3 is 17 residues long. The germline V and J ends were trimmed by 0 bases and 3 bases, with 21 bases remaining between them. Germline V gene data show CDR1 as SQVTM and CDR2 as ANQGSEA. CDR3 nucleotides: TGCAGCGTTGAAGATTGGGACCCCTTGGGGGGTAGCTACGAGCAGTACTTC. This sequence encodes CSVEDWDPLGGSYEQYF.

The chain employs TRBV4-2 and TRBJ1-4, with D unresolved. V was shortened by 0 bases and J by 5 bases, with 7 bases between the two germline ends. Germline assignment: CDR1 LGHNA and CDR2 YNFKEQ. This CDR3 spans 14 amino acids. In DNA, the CDR3 is TGTGCCAGCAGCCAAGAGCACGGGAATGAAAAACTGTTTTTT. It specifies CASSQEHGNEKLFF.

This clonotype was counted a few times. The chain carries TRBV18 and TRBJ1-3; no reliable D call. The V end lost 1 base, the J end lost 3 bases, and 19 bases lay between the germline ends. Germline CDR1 KGHSH, CDR2 LQKENI. This CDR3 is built from 18 residues. As DNA, the CDR3 is TGTGCCAGCTCACCACTACGATCCGGGCAAAGTAGTGGAAACACCATATATTTT. Translation gives CASSPLRSGQSSGNTIYF.

The sample holds a few counts of this clonotype. The genes are TRBV12-5 and TRBJ2-3; TRBD2 might be the D (6 bases). The V and J ends lost 6 bases and 4 bases respectively, with 11 bases between them. CDR1 and CDR2 (germline): LGHNT, FRNRAP. The CDR3 has 13 residues. The CDR3 region has the DNA TGTGCTAGTGGCCGCGGGGAATCAGATACGCAGTATTTT. Its translation: CASGRGESDTQYF.

Only a few counts were recorded for this clonotype. J is TRBJ2-7 and V is TRBV13, with TRBD1 identical over 8 bases. Germline V gene lookup returns CDR1 PRHDT and CDR2 FYEKMQ (reference sequence). The CDR3 extends over 15 amino acids. Germline trimming cut 5 bases from V and 0 bases from J; bases unmatched to any gene: 6. The CDR3: CASSQGQESSYEQYF. In nucleotides, the CDR3 is TGTGCCAGCAGCCAGGGACAGGAGAGCTCCTACGAGCAGTACTTC. Based on the CDR3 plus reference TRBV13 and TRBJ2-7, the full variable domain is AAGVIQSPRHLIKEKRETATLKCYPIPRHDTVYWYQQGPGQDPQFLISFYEKMQSDKGSIPDRFSAQQFSDYHSELNMSSLELGDSALYFCASSQGQESSYEQYFGPGTRLTVT.

This clonotype was detected ten times or more. The chain carries TRBV27 and TRBJ2-1; D is unresolved. Germline values: CDR1 MNHEY, CDR2 SMNVEV (reference sequence). CDR3 length: 13 residues. Trimming pared 0 bases from V and 7 bases from J, leaving 7 bases between. The CDR3 coding sequence is TGTGCCAGCAGTTTATCCCATAGAAATGAGCAGTTCTTC. This translates into CASSLSHRNEQFF.

The V and J genes are TRBV13 and TRBJ1-1; unclear D gene. In germline, CDR1 is PRHDT, CDR2 FYEKMQ (reference sequence). V was pared by 3 bases and J by 1 base, with 12 bases between. The CDR3 has 15 amino acids. CDR3 sequence reads: CASSFAPEGNTEAFF. The CDR3 DNA is TGTGCCAGCAGCTTCGCCCCCGAAGGGAACACTGAAGCTTTCTTT.

This clonotype was detected only a few times. The rearrangement uses TRBV7-9 and TRBJ2-7, with 11 bases identical to TRBD2. This CDR3 comprises 16 residues. The V gene end was trimmed by 4 bases and the J gene end by 2 bases; junction bases not matched to a gene: 7. The germline V gene has CDR1 SEHNR and CDR2 FQNEAQ (reference sequence). The DNA for the CDR3 is TGTGCCAGCAGCTCGGAACTAGCGGGGGTTCCCTACGAGCAGTACTTC. Protein sequence: CASSSELAGVPYEQYF. The full variable domain, its missing parts supplied by reference TRBV7-9 and TRBJ2-7, is DTGVSQNPRHKITKRGQNVTFRCDPISEHNRLYWYRQTLGQGPEFLTYFQNEAQLEKSRLLSDRFSAERPKGSFSTLEIQRTEQGDSAMYLCASSSELAGVPYEQYFGPGTRLTVT.

The V gene is TRBV7-6, the J gene TRBJ2-7; 9 bases agree with TRBD1. The CDR3 has 13 amino acids. From germline, CDR1 is SGHVS and CDR2 FNYEAQ. V lost 5 bases and J lost 1; bases outside the gene matches: 0. CDR3 nucleotide sequence: TGTGCCAGCAGCGGACAGGGGTCCTACGAGCAGTACTTC. Protein: CASSGQGSYEQYF.

This clonotype has just a few counts. The V call is TRBV27, the J call TRBJ1-2, with TRBD1 as a possible D gene (5 bases). The CDR3 spans 12 residues. With 4 bases removed from V and 10 bases from J, the gap between germline ends came to 13 bases. Germline values: CDR1 MNHEY, CDR2 SMNVEV (reference sequence). CDR3 bases: TGTGCCAGCAGTTCGTCGGGGCGCGACTACACCTTC. Protein: CASSSSGRDYTF.

This clonotype was seen just once. J is TRBJ2-7 and V is TRBV28; perhaps TRBD1 as D (5 bases). The CDR3 length is 16 residues. V was cut by 3 bases and J by 6 bases, with 21 bases left in between. The V gene's germline CDR1 is MDHEN and CDR2 SYDVKM. The CDR3 protein is CASSFHGQGALREQYF. The CDR3 DNA follows: TGTGCCAGCAGTTTCCACGGGCAAGGGGCCCTACGCGAGCAGTACTTC.

This sequence joins TRBV7-9 and TRBJ2-1; 8 positions match TRBD1. This CDR3 comprises 15 residues. V was clipped by 1 base and J by 2 bases; unmatched bases: 1. The V gene's germline CDR1 is SEHNR and CDR2 FQNEAQ (reference sequence). In DNA, the CDR3 is TGTGCCAGCAGCTTAGTACAGGGGGCCTACAATGAGCAGTTCTTC. Protein sequence: CASSLVQGAYNEQFF.

V is TRBV27 and J is TRBJ2-5; D might be TRBD1 (5 bases). Germline loops: CDR1 MNHEY, CDR2 SMNVEV (reference sequence). The CDR3 runs to 14 residues. V gave up 7 bases and J gave up 2 bases, with 14 bases separating them. The CDR3 bases are TGTGCCAGCAAGGCACAGGATATTCAAGAGACCCAGTACTTC. It codes for CASKAQDIQETQYF.

The chain uses TRBV19 and TRBJ1-2; D is undetermined. The CDR3 extends over 18 amino acids. Germline V gives CDR1 LNHDA, CDR2 SQIVND (reference sequence). Trimming cost V 5 bases and J 6 bases, with 28 bases left between them. CDR3: CASSASLVGRFSGDGYTF. The CDR3 DNA sequence: TGTGCCAGTAGTGCTAGCCTGGTGGGCAGATTCTCCGGAGATGGCTACACCTTC.

V is TRBV20-1 and J is TRBJ2-1, with D unclear. The germline V and J ends were trimmed by 4 bases and 0 bases, with 10 bases remaining between them. The CDR3 is 14 amino acids. The V gene's germline CDR1 is DFQATT and CDR2 SNEGSKA (reference sequence). The CDR3, as DNA: TGCAGTGCTATCACGAGTACCTCCTACAATGAGCAGTTCTTC. This translates into CSAITSTSYNEQFF.

The chain combines TRBV6-5 with TRBJ1-3; TRBD1 might be the D (6 bases). The CDR3 is 13 amino acids. Trimming took 10 bases from V and 0 from J, leaving 10 bases between them. Germline-derived CDR1 and CDR2 are MNHEY and SVGAGI. This CDR3 reads CAIQGYSGNTIYF. The CDR3 DNA sequence: TGTGCCATCCAGGGGTACTCTGGAAACACCATATATTTT.